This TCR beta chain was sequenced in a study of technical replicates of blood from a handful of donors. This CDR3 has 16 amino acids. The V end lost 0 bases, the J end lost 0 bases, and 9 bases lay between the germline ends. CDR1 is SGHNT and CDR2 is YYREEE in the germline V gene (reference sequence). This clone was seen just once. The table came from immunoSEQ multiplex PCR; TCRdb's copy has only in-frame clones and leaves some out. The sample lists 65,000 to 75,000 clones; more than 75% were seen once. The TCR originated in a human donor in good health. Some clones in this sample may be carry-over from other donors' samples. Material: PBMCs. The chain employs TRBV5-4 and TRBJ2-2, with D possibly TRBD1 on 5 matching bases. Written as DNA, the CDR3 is TGTGCCAGCAGCTTGGGACAGAAACCGAACACCGGGGAGCTGTTTTTT. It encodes CASSLGQKPNTGELFF.